This T cell receptor (beta chain) was found in a study of Graves' ophthalmopathy and Graves' hyperthyroidism. Findings and limits, study-wide: Using a 13-signature model, the authors split ophthalmopathy from stable hyperthyroidism, with roughly 88% sensitivity and about 80% specificity.

Establishment of the diagnosis relied upon clinical symptoms, serum thyroxine, TRAb, thyroid ultrasound and orbital computed tomography. The PBMCs had their origin in 8.5 to 10 ml of fresh peripheral blood. As concerns this clonotype: Its antigen is not known.

Investigators amplified TCR beta CDR3 regions from RNA transcripts. First-round RT-PCR used HTBI primers; second-round multiplex PCR followed. TCRdb ran MiXCR on the multiplex PCR reads and lists one entry per CDR3 protein. The sample records 450,000 or so distinct CDR3 sequences, about an eighth being singletons. The sequence came from a woman younger than 45 with Graves' ophthalmopathy. The sequencing sample was made of blood.

CDR3: CAWAEAGLNTGELFF. The CDR3 DNA reads as TGTGCCTGGGCCGAGGCGGGTCTGAACACCGGGGAGCTGTTTTTT. The chain is built from TRBV30 and TRBJ2-2; possible D gene TRBD2, 5 bases. The germline gives CDR1 GTSNPN, CDR2 SVGIG (reference sequence). Deletions cut 5 bases from V and 1 base from J, with 14 bases between. The CDR3 contains 15 residues.